What follows are 20 T cell receptor beta chains derived from one specimen sequenced in a study of CD8+CD57+ T cells in acquired aplastic anemia. Whoever was chosen for sequencing had shown CD8+CD57+ cell expansion by flow cytometry. The TCR beta profiling, which covered VDJ combination and CDR3 sequence, was carried out using genomic DNA as the template. TCRdb redid the calling of the reads with MiXCR, one entry per CDR3 protein. The sample has about 290,000 distinct CDR3 sequences; roughly 59% are singletons. Material: sorted CD4+, CD8+, or CD8+CD57+ T cells (not recorded which) from PBMCs. Receptors originate from a human donor with aplastic anemia.

This clonotype was observed many times. This sequence joins TRBV2 and TRBJ1-3; no definite D call. The CDR3 contains 16 residues. V lost 1 base to trimming and J lost 2 bases, with 12 bases between them. Germline V CDR1 and CDR2: SNHLY, FYNNEI. Here the CDR3 reads CASSEELREPGNTIYF. As DNA, the CDR3 is TGTGCCAGCAGTGAAGAACTACGAGAGCCTGGAAACACCATATATTTT.

The gene calls are TRBV7-3 and TRBJ1-4; 10 nucleotides align to TRBD1. J was trimmed by 11 bases and V by 5 bases; bases with no gene match: 11. Germline V gene lookup returns CDR1 SGHTA and CDR2 FQGTGA. The CDR3 spans 15 residues. CDR3 sequence reads: CASSPEDRGRGKLFF. The CDR3 DNA reads as TGTGCCAGCAGCCCGGAAGACAGGGGGCGCGGGAAACTGTTTTTT.

The rearrangement uses TRBV10-3 and TRBJ2-7; D remains unclear. CDR3 length: 13 amino acids. The germline V gene has CDR1 ENHRY and CDR2 SYGVKD. V lost 5 bases, J lost 0 bases, and 8 bases lay in between. CDR3 nucleotide sequence: TGTGCCATCAGTCAAACGGACTCCTACGAGCAGTACTTC. This gives the protein CAISQTDSYEQYF.

Concerning this clonotype: The CDR3 does not end in the conserved phenylalanine or tryptophan, so this is likely a read error. This rearrangement joins TRBV25-1 to TRBJ1-5; maybe TRBD1 (6 bases). This CDR3 has 17 amino acids. Germline CDR1 reads MGHDK; CDR2 reads SYGVNS. V lost 5 bases to trimming and J lost 9 bases, with 26 bases between them. CDR3 sequence (DNA): TGTGCCAGCAGTCCAGCCATCTGGGACACCCGGGATCCGCCCCAGCATTAT. Its protein is CASSPAIWDTRDPPQHY.

CDR3 region: CASTLGGTHSEQFF. The CDR3 DNA follows: TGTGCCAGCACCCTGGGGGGGACTCATAGTGAGCAGTTCTTC. V usage is TRBV5-6 and J usage is TRBJ2-1; 7 positions match TRBD2. Germline V gene data show CDR1 as SGHDT and CDR2 as YYEEEE. The CDR3 covers 14 residues. V lost 6 bases and J lost 9; bases outside the gene matches: 12.

This clonotype was seen a few times. This chain connects TRBV20-1 to TRBJ1-2; D is ambiguous. Trimming took 7 bases from V and 0 from J, leaving 9 bases between them. This CDR3 region has 12 residues. Germline V gene sequence: CDR1 DFQATT, CDR2 SNEGSKA (reference sequence). CDR3 sequence reads: CSVQLANYGYTF. Here the CDR3 DNA reads TGCAGTGTGCAGCTGGCTAACTATGGCTACACCTTC.

Comment on this clonotype: Possible read error: a much larger clone is one base away. The V gene is TRBV10-3, the J gene TRBJ1-1; D not certain. The CDR3 runs 13 residues. V was pared by 5 bases and J by 8 bases, with 15 bases between. In germline, CDR1 is ENHRY, CDR2 SYGVKD. CDR3 region: CAISRSVEPEAFF. DNA of the CDR3: TGTGCCATCAGTCGGAGTGTGGAACCGGAAGCTTTCTTT.

This clonotype came up a few times. Here the CDR3 reads CASTEGFADTQYF. CDR3 DNA: TGTGCCAGCACTGAGGGGTTTGCAGATACGCAGTATTTT. The rearrangement joins TRBV25-1 to TRBJ2-3; D is perhaps TRBD1 or TRBD2 (5 bases each). Germline-derived CDR1 and CDR2 are MGHDK and SYGVNS. The germline V and J ends were trimmed by 7 bases and 4 bases, with 12 bases remaining between them. The CDR3 is made up of 13 amino acids.

The CDR3 sequence: CASTLGLQGNYNSPLHF. In DNA, the CDR3 is TGTGCCAGCACCCTCGGGTTGCAGGGTAACTATAATTCACCCCTCCACTTT. This chain links TRBV6-4 with TRBJ1-6, with D perhaps TRBD1 (5 bases). The V gene's germline CDR1 is MRHNA and CDR2 SNTAGT. Trimming left V 7 bases short and J 3 bases short, with 19 bases between. CDR3 length: 17 residues.

V gene TRBV12-3 or TRBV12-4 combines with J gene TRBJ2-5; the D call may be TRBD1 or TRBD2 (6 bases each). Between the trimmed V and J ends, which lost 3 bases and 5 bases, there was a span of 16 bases. The length of the CDR3 is 15 residues. CDR3 protein: CASSFSRGRSETQYF. Here the CDR3 DNA reads TGTGCCAGCAGTTTTAGCCGGGGGCGATCGGAGACCCAGTACTTC.

To note about this clonotype: Mismatch with germline at one junction end may stem from a read error. Written as DNA, the CDR3 is TGCGCCAGCAGTTTATGGGGGGGCAATCAGCCCCGGCATTTT. Residues: CASSLWGGNQPRHF. This chain connects TRBV12-3 or TRBV12-4 to TRBJ1-5; D is perhaps TRBD1 (6 bases). The CDR3 is 14 residues long.

The chain links TRBV7-3 to TRBJ1-2; D perhaps matches TRBD1 (5 bases). CDR3 length equals 15 residues. Germline-derived CDR1 and CDR2 are SGHTA and FQGTGA. Between the trimmed V and J ends, which lost 5 bases and 3 bases, there was a span of 16 bases. The CDR3 DNA is TGTGCCAGCAGCATATCAGGGCTCGGTCACTATGGCTACACCTTC. This sequence encodes CASSISGLGHYGYTF.

The rearrangement uses TRBV20-1 and TRBJ1-2, with 9 bases identical to TRBD1. The CDR3 extends over 15 amino acids. Per the germline V gene, CDR1 is DFQATT and CDR2 is SNEGSKA (reference sequence). J gave up 5 bases and V 1 base, and 8 bases lay outside the gene matches. CDR3 sequence reads: CSARGPDRGIYGYTF. CDR3 DNA sequence: TGCAGTGCTAGAGGACCAGACAGGGGGATATATGGCTACACCTTC.

V usage is TRBV29-1 and J usage is TRBJ1-3, with unresolved D. V was shortened by 7 bases and J by 2 bases, with 6 bases between the two germline ends. The CDR3 has 11 amino acids. Per the germline V gene, CDR1 is SQVTM and CDR2 is ANQGSEA. The CDR3 DNA sequence: TGCAGCGGCCGGGCTGGAAACACCATATATTTT. Its protein is CSGRAGNTIYF. Looking up the rest from reference TRBV29-1 and TRBJ1-3 gives the full variable domain: SAVISQKPSRDICQRGTSLTIQCQVDSQVTMMFWYRQQPGQSLTLIATANQGSEATYESGFVIDKFPISRPNLTFSTLTVSNMSPEDSSIYLCSGRAGNTIYFGEGSWLTVV.

The chain is built from TRBV19 and TRBJ1-1; 8 bases are a match to TRBD1. The CDR3 loop spans 13 amino acids. CDR1 and CDR2 from the germline V gene are LNHDA and SQIVND (reference sequence). V lost 5 bases to trimming and J lost 4 bases; unmatched junction nucleotides: 3. This CDR3 is CASSGGTGTEAFF. The CDR3 DNA reads as TGTGCCAGTAGTGGGGGGACAGGCACTGAAGCTTTCTTT.

The J gene is TRBJ2-7, the V gene TRBV12-3 or TRBV12-4; possibly TRBD1 for D (6 bases). The CDR3 totals 13 residues. Trimming stripped 6 bases from V and 1 base from J, with 10 bases between. The chain's CDR3 is CASRVTGSYEQYF. The CDR3 bases are TGTGCCAGCAGGGTGACAGGTTCCTACGAGCAGTACTTC.

This clonotype has only a few counts. This chain uses TRBV25-1 with TRBJ1-1, with unresolved D. Trimming took off 2 bases at V and 4 bases at J, with 11 bases between the two ends. Germline assignment: CDR1 MGHDK and CDR2 SYGVNS. This CDR3 contains 14 residues. The chain's CDR3 is CASSEPTSSTEAFF. Written as DNA, the CDR3 is TGTGCCAGCAGTGAACCCACATCCTCCACTGAAGCTTTCTTT.

This chain uses TRBV10-3 with TRBJ2-5, with a possible D match to TRBD1 (6 bases). CDR3 length equals 17 residues. Deletions cut 8 bases from V and 2 bases from J, with 24 bases between. The germline gives CDR1 ENHRY, CDR2 SYGVKD. CDR3 loop: CAIWGRRVPVPQETQYF. The DNA for the CDR3 is TGTGCCATCTGGGGGCGGAGAGTTCCCGTACCTCAAGAGACCCAGTACTTC.

The sample holds many counts of this clonotype. The chain recombines TRBV25-1 with TRBJ1-1; TRBD1 matches 9 bases. With V trimmed by 6 bases and J by 4 bases, 3 bases remained unmatched. The germline V gene encodes CDR1 MGHDK and CDR2 SYGVNS. CDR3 length equals 13 residues. The CDR3 loop is CASRTGGSTEAFF. The CDR3 DNA follows: TGTGCCAGCAGGACAGGGGGGAGCACTGAAGCTTTCTTT.

This clonotype was detected a few times. This rearrangement joins TRBV29-1 to TRBJ2-3, with 8 bases that match TRBD1. The V gene end was trimmed by 2 bases and the J gene end by 7 bases; junction bases not matched to a gene: 14. This CDR3 is built from 16 residues. CDR1 is SQVTM and CDR2 is ANQGSEA in the germline V gene. The CDR3 protein is CSVEPGTGVPSHTQYF. Here the CDR3 DNA reads TGCAGCGTTGAACCTGGGACAGGAGTCCCCTCACATACGCAGTATTTT.